This record looks at one T cell receptor (beta chain) sequence and its context. Its antigen is unknown. No per-base quality is available; no much larger clone lies one base away. The sample's time point, from its label and the paper: cycle 4 day 1 (C4D1), after five to seven weeks of nivolumab. Relapse after autologous stem cell transplantation had occurred in all trial patients, and cohorts A, B and C were distinguished by prior brentuximab vedotin exposure. A Miltenyi CD8+ T cell isolation kit was used for magnetic negative selection to purify CD8+ T cells from thawed PBMCs. A total of under 70 patients with relapsed/refractory classical Hodgkin lymphoma made up the trial cohort, and each patient's best overall response was complete response, partial response or progressive disease. In the multi-cohort phase II CheckMate 205 trial, trial patients received single-agent nivolumab. An independent review committee assessed best overall response by applying the 2007 International Working Group response criteria. Trial PBMCs were obtained immediately prior to nivolumab initiation (C1D1) and on therapy at cycle 2 day 1 and cycle 4 day 1. Peripheral blood was collected in 8 mL Vacutainer Cell Preparation Tubes, from which PBMCs were isolated by centrifugation and then cryopreserved. Purified CD4+ and CD8+ fractions were prepared only for cases with an additional available PBMC sample. On LS columns in a quadroMACS separator, the magnetically labelled cells were depleted, and the flow-through was collected as the purified fraction.

These data originate in a study of PD-1 blockade in classical Hodgkin lymphoma (TCRdb year 2020). For context, the study as a whole: Nivolumab dosing was 3 mg/kg intravenously every 2 weeks, continuing until either disease progression or unacceptable toxicity. To define a peripheral blood immune signature of response to PD-1 blockade in classical Hodgkin lymphoma, the study combined TCR beta sequencing with CyTOF. Study-wide findings and limitations: Lower diversity was observed in patients in whom nivolumab was started less than 1 year after ASCT, and these patients were excluded from later analyses so that confounding by immune reconstitution would be avoided. Among trial patients, those achieving complete response had baseline diversity similar to that of newly diagnosed patients, while diversity was significantly lower in partial responders and progressors. The study covered only a single clinical trial cohort, and the causes of the repertoire differences, possibly disease activity or prior therapy, were still not defined. A significant rise by C4D1 was seen in CD4+ but not CD8+ TCR diversity (p=0.0027 vs p=0.16), with the rise being most apparent in complete responders (p=0.02). Baseline TCR diversity was reported as lower in newly diagnosed patients than in healthy donors, and lower still in relapsed/refractory patients.

The germline V gene encodes CDR1 MNHEY and CDR2 SMNVEV (reference sequence). V sheds 6 bases and J sheds 6 bases, leaving 11 bases between their ends. The CDR3 sequence holds 13 residues, the cysteine and phenylalanine included. The only DNA kept is the CDR3, 39 bases in frame from the first base. Genomic DNA was extracted with the Qiagen DNeasy kit from unsorted PBMCs and from negatively selected CD4+ and CD8+ fractions. Using primers that anneal to V and J segments, immunoSEQ multiplex PCR amplified the TCR beta CDR3 regions. A synthetic immune receptor repertoire was used to minimize amplification bias, and remaining bias was computationally removed after sequencing. As for the authors' bioinformatics: Repertoire diversity was quantified as the Shannon entropy index using custom Python scripts. Unsorted, CD4+ and CD8+ repertoires were analyzed separately, except in combined analyses where CD4+ and CD8+ sequences were merged in silico. Clonal expansion was defined as a frequency increase of at least 2-fold after treatment compared with C1D1, and clones undetected at baseline were assigned a pseudocount of 0.5. Clones with 0 or 1 copy at C1D1 were defined as singleton clones, while clones with 2 or more copies were defined as non-singleton clones. Clones expanded in unsorted samples were assigned a CD4+, CD8+ or unknown annotation through matching of protein sequences in sorted samples from the same patient. Wilcoxon tests were applied to paired samples to test diversity changes from C1D1 to C4D1. TCRdb obtained this table from immuneACCESS and retained in-frame rearrangements with V and J assigned. These tables miss some clones; where compared with another copy, unresolved V genes account for less than half of the shortfall, and the remainder is unexplained. V and J calls and clone size follow that table, whereas D and trimming were derived from the DNA. For this sample there are some 14,000 clones; about 89% appear just once. 18% of the sample comes from the top ten.

The TCR sequence derives from a human donor with classical Hodgkin lymphoma. Here the chain combines TRBV27 and TRBJ2-2, with no confident D gene call. The sample consisted of CD8+ T cells from blood, taken before the fourth cycle of nivolumab. The sequence in DNA is TGTGCCAGCAGCAAATCAGTTGCCGGGGAGCTGTTTTTT. It translates to CASSKSVAGELFF.